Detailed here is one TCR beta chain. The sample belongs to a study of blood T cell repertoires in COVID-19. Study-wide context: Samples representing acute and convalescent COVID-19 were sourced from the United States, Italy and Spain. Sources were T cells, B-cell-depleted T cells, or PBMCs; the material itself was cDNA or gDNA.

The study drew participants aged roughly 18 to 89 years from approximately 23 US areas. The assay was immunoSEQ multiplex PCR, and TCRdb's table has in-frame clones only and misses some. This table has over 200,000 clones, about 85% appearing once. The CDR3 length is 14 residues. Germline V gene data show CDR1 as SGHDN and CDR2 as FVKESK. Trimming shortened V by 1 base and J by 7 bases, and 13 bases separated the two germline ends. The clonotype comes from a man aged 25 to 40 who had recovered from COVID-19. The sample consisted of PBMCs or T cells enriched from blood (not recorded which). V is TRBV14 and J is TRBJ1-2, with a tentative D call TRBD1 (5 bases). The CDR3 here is CASSQGPRGGGYTF. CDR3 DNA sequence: TGTGCCAGCAGCCAAGGTCCAAGGGGCGGTGGCTACACCTTC.